This T cell receptor beta chain emerged from a study of human T cells and chemical hapten exposure. At the level of the study: Patients, mostly women, had alopecia areata, alopecia totalis or alopecia universalis.

There are a few counts of this clonotype. TCRdb reprocessed the RACE reads with MiXCR, giving one entry per CDR3 protein. The sample has approximately 350,000 distinct CDR3 sequences, just under 6.5% seen once. Time point meaning: patch test 2, 6 weeks after DPC sensitization. The sample's treatment: therapeutic diphenylcyclopropenone sensitization with weekly scalp DPC. Trimming shortened V by 4 bases and J by 5 bases, and 8 bases separated the two germline ends. The CDR3 loop spans 12 amino acids. Germline-derived CDR1 and CDR2 are SQVTM and ANQGSEA. The V and J genes are TRBV29-1 and TRBJ1-4; the D is unclear. The receptor was isolated from a woman younger than 35 with alopecia areata. Some clones in this sample may be carry-over from other donors' samples. Sequencing was performed on whole blood, taken in connection with sensitization to the hapten diphenylcyclopropenone (DPC). This CDR3 is CSVGAGNEKLFF. CDR3 in DNA: TGCAGCGTTGGGGCAGGAAATGAAAAACTGTTTTTT. The variable domain in full, with the rest retrieved from reference TRBV29-1 and TRBJ1-4, is SAVISQKPSRDICQRGTSLTIQCQVDSQVTMMFWYRQQPGQSLTLIATANQGSEATYESGFVIDKFPISRPNLTFSTLTVSNMSPEDSSIYLCSVGAGNEKLFFGSGTQLSVL.